This TCR beta chain was recorded in a study of CD8 T cell repertoires and HIV-1 epitope variants. Some clones are missing from TCRdb's copy, which holds only in-frame ones; the method was immunoSEQ multiplex PCR. The data hold 2,500 to 3,000 clones, with roughly 66% observed a single time. The V end was cut by 0 bases, the J end by 2 bases, with 10 bases between. CDR3 length: 15 residues. Germline CDR1 is LNHNV and CDR2 is YYDKDF (reference sequence). By sample share, this clone is large. Its target is unknown. The sample taken for sequencing was cultured CD8+ T cells derived from PBMCs. This TCR was recovered from a male donor with HIV. The J gene is TRBJ1-1, the V gene TRBV15; D unresolved. CDR3 DNA sequence: TGTGCCACCAGCAGAGATAGGGCGCCAAACACTGAAGCTTTCTTT. Its protein product is CATSRDRAPNTEAFF.